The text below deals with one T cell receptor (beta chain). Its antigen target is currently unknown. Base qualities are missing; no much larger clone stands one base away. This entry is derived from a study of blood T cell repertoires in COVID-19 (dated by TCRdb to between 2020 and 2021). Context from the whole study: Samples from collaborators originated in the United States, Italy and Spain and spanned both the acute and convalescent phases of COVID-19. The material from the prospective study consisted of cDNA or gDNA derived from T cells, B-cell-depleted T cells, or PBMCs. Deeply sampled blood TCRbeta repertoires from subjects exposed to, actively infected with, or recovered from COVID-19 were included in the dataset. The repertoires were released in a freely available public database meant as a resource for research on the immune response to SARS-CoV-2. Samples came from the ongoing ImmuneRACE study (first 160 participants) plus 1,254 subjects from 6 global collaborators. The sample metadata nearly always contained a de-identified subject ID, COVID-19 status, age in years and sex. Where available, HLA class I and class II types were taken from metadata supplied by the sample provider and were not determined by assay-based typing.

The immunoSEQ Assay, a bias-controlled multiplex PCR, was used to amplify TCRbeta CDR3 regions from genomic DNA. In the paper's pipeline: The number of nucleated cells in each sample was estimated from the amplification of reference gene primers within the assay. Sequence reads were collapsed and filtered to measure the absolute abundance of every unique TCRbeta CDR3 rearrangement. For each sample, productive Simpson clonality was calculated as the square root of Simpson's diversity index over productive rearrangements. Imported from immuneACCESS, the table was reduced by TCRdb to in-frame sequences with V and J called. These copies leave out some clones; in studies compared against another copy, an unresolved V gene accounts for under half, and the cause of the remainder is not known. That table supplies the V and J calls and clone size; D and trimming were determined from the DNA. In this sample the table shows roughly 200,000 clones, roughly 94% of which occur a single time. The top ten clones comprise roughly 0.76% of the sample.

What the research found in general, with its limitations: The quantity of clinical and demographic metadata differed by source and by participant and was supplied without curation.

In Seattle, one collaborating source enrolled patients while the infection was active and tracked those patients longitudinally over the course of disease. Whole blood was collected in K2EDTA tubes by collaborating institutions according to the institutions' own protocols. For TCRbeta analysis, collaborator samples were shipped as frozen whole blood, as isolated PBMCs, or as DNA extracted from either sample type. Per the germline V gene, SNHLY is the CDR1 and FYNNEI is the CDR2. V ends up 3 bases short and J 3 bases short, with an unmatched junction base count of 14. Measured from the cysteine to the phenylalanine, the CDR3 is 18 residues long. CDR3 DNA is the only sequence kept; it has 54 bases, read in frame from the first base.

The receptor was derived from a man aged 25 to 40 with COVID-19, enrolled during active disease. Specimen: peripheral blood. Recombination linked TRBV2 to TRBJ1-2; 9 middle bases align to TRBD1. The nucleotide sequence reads TGTGCCAGCAGTGAGGGGACAGGGTTCATGGCCTTTGACTATGGCTACACCTTC. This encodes CASSEGTGFMAFDYGYTF.